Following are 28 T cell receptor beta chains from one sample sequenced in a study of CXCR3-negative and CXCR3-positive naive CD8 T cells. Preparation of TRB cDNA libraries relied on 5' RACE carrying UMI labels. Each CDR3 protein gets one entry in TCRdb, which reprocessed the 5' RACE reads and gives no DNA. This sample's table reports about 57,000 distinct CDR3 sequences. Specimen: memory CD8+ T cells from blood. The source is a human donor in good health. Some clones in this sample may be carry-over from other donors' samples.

CDR3 sequence: CATLDRVETQYF. The chain has TRBV6-5 and TRBJ2-5; TCRdb proposes TRBD1, but this gene call is untestable without DNA. Per germline, CDR1 MNHEY and CDR2 SVGAGI. The CDR3 loop spans 12 amino acids.

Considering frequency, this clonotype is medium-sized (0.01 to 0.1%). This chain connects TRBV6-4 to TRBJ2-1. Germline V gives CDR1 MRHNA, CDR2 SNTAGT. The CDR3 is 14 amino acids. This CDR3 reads CASSDGLAVNEQFF.

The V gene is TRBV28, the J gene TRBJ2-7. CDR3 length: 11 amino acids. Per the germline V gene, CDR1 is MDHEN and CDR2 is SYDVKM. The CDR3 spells CASTRSYEQYF.

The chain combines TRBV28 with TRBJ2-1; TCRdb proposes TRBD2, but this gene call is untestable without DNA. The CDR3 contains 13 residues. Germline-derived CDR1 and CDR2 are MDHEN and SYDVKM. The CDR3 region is CASSLASGGEQFF.

This CDR3 reads CASSVVITKGAFF. The rearrangement links TRBV2 to TRBJ1-1. This CDR3 is built from 13 residues. Germline V gene data show CDR1 as SNHLY and CDR2 as FYNNEI.

The CDR3 loop reads CSVEGDPAYEQYF. V is TRBV29-1 and J is TRBJ2-7; TCRdb returns TRBD1, unconfirmable since there is no DNA. The CDR3 length is 13 residues. Germline lookup yields CDR1 SQVTM and CDR2 ANQGSEA.

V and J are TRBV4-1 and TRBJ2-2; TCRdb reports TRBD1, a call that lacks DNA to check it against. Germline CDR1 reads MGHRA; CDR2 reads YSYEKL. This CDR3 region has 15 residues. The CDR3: CASSQEHTGGGELFF.

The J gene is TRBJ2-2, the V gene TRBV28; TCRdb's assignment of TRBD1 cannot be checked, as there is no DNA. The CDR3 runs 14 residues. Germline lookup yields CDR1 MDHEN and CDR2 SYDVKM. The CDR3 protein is CASSYTGESGELFF. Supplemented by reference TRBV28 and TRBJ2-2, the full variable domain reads DVKVTQSSRYLVKRTGEKVFLECVQDMDHENMFWYRQDPGLGLRLIYFSYDVKMKEKGDIPEGYSVSREKKERFSLILESASTNQTSMYLCASSYTGESGELFFGEGSRLTVL.

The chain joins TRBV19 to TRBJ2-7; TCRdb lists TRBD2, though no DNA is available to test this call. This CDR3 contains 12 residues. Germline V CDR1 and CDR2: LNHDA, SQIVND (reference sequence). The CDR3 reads CASSARLPEQYF.

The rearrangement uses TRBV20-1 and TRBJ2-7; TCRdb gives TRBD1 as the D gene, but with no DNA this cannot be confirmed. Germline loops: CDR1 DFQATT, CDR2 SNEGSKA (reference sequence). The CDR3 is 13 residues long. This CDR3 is CSANDRDPYEQYF.

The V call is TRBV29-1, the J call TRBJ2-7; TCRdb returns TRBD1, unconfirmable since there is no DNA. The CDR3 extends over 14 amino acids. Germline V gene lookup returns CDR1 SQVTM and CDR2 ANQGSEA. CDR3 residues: CSVEEGDITYEQYF.

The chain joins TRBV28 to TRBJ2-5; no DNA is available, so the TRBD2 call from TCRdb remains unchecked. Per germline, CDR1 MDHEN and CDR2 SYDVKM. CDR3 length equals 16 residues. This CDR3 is CASSSGTSGYQETQYF.

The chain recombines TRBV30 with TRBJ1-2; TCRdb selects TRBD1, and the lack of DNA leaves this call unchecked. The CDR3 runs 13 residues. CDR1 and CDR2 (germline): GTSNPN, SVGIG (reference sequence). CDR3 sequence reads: CAWTFGDHYGYTF.

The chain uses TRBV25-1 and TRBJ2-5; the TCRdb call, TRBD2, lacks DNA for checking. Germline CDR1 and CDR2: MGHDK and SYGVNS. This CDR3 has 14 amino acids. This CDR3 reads CASQAGPLLETQYF.

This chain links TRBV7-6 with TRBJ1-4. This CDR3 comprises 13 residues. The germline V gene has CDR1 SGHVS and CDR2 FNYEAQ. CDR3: CASSLGANEKLFF.

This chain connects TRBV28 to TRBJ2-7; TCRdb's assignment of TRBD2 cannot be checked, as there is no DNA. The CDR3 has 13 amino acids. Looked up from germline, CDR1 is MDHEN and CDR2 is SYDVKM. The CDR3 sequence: CATSPGMTYEQYF.

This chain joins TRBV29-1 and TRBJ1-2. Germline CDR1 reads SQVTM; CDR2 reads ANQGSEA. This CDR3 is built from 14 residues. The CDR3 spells CSVDWPEANYGYTF.

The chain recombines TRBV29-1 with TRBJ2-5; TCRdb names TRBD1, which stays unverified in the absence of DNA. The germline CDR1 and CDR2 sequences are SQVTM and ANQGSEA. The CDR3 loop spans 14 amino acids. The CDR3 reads CSVELASGGETQYF.

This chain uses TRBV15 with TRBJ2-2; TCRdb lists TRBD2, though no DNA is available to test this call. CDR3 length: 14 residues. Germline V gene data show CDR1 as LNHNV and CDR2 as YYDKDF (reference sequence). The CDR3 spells CATSGLVNTGELFF.

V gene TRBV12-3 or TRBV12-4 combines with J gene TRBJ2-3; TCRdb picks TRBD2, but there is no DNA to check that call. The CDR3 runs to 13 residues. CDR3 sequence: CASNTRGTDTQYF.

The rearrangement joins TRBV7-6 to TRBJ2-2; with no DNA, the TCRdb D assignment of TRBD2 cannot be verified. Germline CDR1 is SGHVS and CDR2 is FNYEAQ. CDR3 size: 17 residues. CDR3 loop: CASSLAIGSTNTGELFF.

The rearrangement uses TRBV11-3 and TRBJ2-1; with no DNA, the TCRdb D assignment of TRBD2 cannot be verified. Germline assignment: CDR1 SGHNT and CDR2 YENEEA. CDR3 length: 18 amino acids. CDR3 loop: CASSRPPGSGGPYNEQFF.

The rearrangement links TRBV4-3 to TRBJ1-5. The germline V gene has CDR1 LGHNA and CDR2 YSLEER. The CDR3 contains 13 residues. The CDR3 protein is CASSQRLGQPQHF.

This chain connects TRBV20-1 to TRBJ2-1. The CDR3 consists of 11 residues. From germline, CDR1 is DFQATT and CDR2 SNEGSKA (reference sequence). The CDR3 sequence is CSALAYNEQFF.

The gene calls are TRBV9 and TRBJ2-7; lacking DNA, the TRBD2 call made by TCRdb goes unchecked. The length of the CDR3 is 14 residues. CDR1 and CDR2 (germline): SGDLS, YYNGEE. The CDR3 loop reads CASSPRTSPDEQYF.

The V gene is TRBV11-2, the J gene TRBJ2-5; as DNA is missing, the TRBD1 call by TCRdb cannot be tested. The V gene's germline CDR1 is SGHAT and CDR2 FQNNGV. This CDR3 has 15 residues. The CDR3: CASSDESGGMWTQYF.

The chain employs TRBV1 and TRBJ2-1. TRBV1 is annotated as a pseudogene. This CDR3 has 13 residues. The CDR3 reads CTSSQEWSYEQFF.

The CDR3 region is CASNPNTYSYEQYF. The genes are TRBV9 and TRBJ2-7. The CDR3 is made up of 14 amino acids. Germline V gene data show CDR1 as SGDLS and CDR2 as YYNGEE.